The 9 T cell receptor beta chains below all came from one sample that was sequenced in a study of cytomegalovirus exposure and HLA in healthy donors. 60 Vbeta and 13 Jbeta primers were used in PCR. Libraries were prepared by immunoSEQ multiplex PCR; TCRdb keeps only in-frame clonotypes and omits some of them. The sample holds 100,000 to 150,000 clones, approximately 81% seen once. Sequences were obtained from PBMCs. These receptors were obtained from a male donor in good health and CMV-seronegative.

In its sample, this clone was seen once. The chain recombines TRBV7-9 with TRBJ2-5; 7 nucleotides agree with TRBD1. The ends lost 5 bases at V and 5 bases at J; junction bases unmatched: 11. The CDR3 sequence is 15 residues long. Per germline, CDR1 SEHNR and CDR2 FQNEAQ (reference sequence). The CDR3 here is CASSPRQGGRETQYF. As DNA, the CDR3 is TGTGCCAGCAGCCCACGACAGGGCGGTAGGGAGACCCAGTACTTC.

The chain links TRBV18 to TRBJ2-5; a weak D match, TRBD2 (5 bases). Trimming took 0 bases from V and 8 from J, leaving 13 bases between them. This CDR3 is 14 amino acids long. The germline CDR1 and CDR2 sequences are KGHSH and LQKENI. CDR3 sequence (DNA): TGTGCCAGCTCACCACCGGACTCTTTCGATACCCAGTACTTC. It encodes CASSPPDSFDTQYF.

The CDR3 nucleotides read TGTGCCAGCAGCAGGACAGGGGTCTATGGCTACACCTTC. It is translated as CASSRTGVYGYTF. The chain couples TRBV5-5 to TRBJ1-2; TRBD1 aligns across 9 bases. This CDR3 comprises 13 residues. Germline-derived CDR1 and CDR2 are SGHKS and YYEKEE (reference sequence). Trimming at V came to 4 bases and at J to 4 bases, leaving 2 bases not matched to a gene.

The V call is TRBV25-1, the J call TRBJ2-5; D ambiguous. The CDR3 has 16 amino acids. Germline V CDR1 and CDR2: MGHDK, SYGVNS. The V end was cut by 0 bases, the J end by 5 bases, with 16 bases between. The DNA of the CDR3 is TGTGCCAGCAGTGAATATCTTATGGAATTCGGGGAGACCCAGTACTTC. Protein sequence: CASSEYLMEFGETQYF.

This clone has a handful of counts. This chain joins TRBV5-1 and TRBJ2-7; 8 positions match TRBD1. Trimming took 0 bases from V and 5 from J; bases not matched to a gene: 7. CDR3 length: 15 residues. Germline V gene sequence: CDR1 SGHRS, CDR2 YFSETQ. CDR3 bases: TGCGCCAGCAGCTTGGGACAGGGGAGTGTGGACGAGCAGTACTTC. Translation gives CASSLGQGSVDEQYF.

The chain uses TRBV29-1 and TRBJ1-1; the match to TRBD1 covers 8 bases. Germline V gene lookup returns CDR1 SQVTM and CDR2 ANQGSEA. The CDR3 extends over 13 amino acids. The V and J ends lost 6 bases and 2 bases, in that order; junction bases with no gene match: 5. As DNA, the CDR3 is TGCAGCGTATACAGGGGGGCCAACACTGAAGCTTTCTTT. This encodes CSVYRGANTEAFF.

This clone has just one count. Other DNA variants within this sample encode the same CDR3. The chain is built from TRBV6-5 and TRBJ2-7; the match to TRBD1 covers 10 bases. With V trimmed by 6 bases and J by 2 bases, 7 bases remained unmatched. The CDR3 sequence is 15 residues long. Germline V CDR1 and CDR2: MNHEY, SVGAGI. For the CDR3, the DNA is TGTGCCAGCAGAGGAAGACAGGGGGCAACCTACGAGCAGTACTTC. Translated, it gives CASRGRQGATYEQYF.

The V and J genes are TRBV9 and TRBJ2-7, with a tentative D call TRBD1 (7 bases). From germline, CDR1 is SGDLS and CDR2 YYNGEE. The CDR3 totals 15 residues. Trimming stripped 3 bases from V and 2 bases from J, with 15 bases between. The CDR3 region has the DNA TGTGCCAGCAGCGCCCACCAGGGGGGCCCCTACGAGCAGTACTTC. This codes for CASSAHQGGPYEQYF.

J is TRBJ2-3 and V is TRBV9; TRBD2 matches at 10 bases. The CDR3 consists of 16 residues. Germline trimming cut 3 bases from V and 5 bases from J; bases unmatched to any gene: 9. Per germline, CDR1 SGDLS and CDR2 YYNGEE. In DNA form, the CDR3 reads TGTGCCAGCAGCGCGACCAGCGGGGGGGCGGGAGATACGCAGTATTTT. This encodes CASSATSGGAGDTQYF.